This entry lists 15 T cell receptor beta chains sequenced from one sample in a study of beta chain bispecific antibodies for T cell cancers. General study results and limits: The leukemia cells, rather than normal T cells, gave most of the targeted TRBV signal.

Blood mononuclear cells were expanded for 3 to 4 days using either OKT3 anti-CD3 antibody or CD3/CD28 beads. For these receptors, no antigen is known. TCRdb reprocessed the 5' RACE reads via MiXCR and lists one record per CDR3 protein. The profile shows some 17,000 distinct CDR3 sequences, less than 2.5% of them singletons. Sequences were obtained from healthy donor T cells cultured with leukemia cells. Receptors were obtained from a human donor in good health. Some clones in this sample may be carry-over from other donors' samples.

This clonotype was detected ten times or more. The rearrangement uses TRBV7-9 and TRBJ2-7; a possible D gene is TRBD2 (6 bases). V lost 5 bases, J lost 3 bases, and 11 bases lay in between. The CDR3 sequence is 13 residues long. Germline CDR1 is SEHNR and CDR2 is FQNEAQ (reference sequence). The CDR3 DNA reads TGTGCCAGCAGCGGTTCGCGGGGCTACGAGCAGTACTTC. It specifies CASSGSRGYEQYF.

This clonotype was observed many times. The chain combines TRBV13 with TRBJ1-1, with D uncertain. The CDR3 covers 12 residues. Trimming stripped 5 bases from V and 8 bases from J, with 12 bases between. The germline CDR1 and CDR2 sequences are PRHDT and FYEKMQ (reference sequence). CDR3 in amino acids: CASSDGGKEAFF. The CDR3 nucleotides are TGTGCCAGCAGCGACGGAGGGAAGGAAGCTTTCTTT.

In its sample, this clonotype was seen many times. The rearrangement joins TRBV5-4 to TRBJ2-6; D possibly corresponds to TRBD2 (5 bases). Deletions cut 5 bases from V and 4 bases from J, with 10 bases between. The CDR3 has 14 residues. CDR1 SGHNT and CDR2 YYREEE come from the germline V gene (reference sequence). CDR3 DNA sequence: TGTGCCAGCAGAGGGAGCGGCGGGGCCAACGTCCTGACTTTC. Its translation: CASRGSGGANVLTF. The full variable domain, completed using reference TRBV5-4 and TRBJ2-6, is ETGVTQSPTHLIKTRGQQVTLRCSSQSGHNTVSWYQQALGQGPQFIFQYYREEENGRGNFPPRFSGLQFPNYSSELNVNALELDDSALYLCASRGSGGANVLTFGAGSRLTVL.

In this sample, this clonotype turned up many times. The chain links TRBV2 to TRBJ1-4; 7 bases are shared with TRBD1. The germline CDR1 and CDR2 sequences are SNHLY and FYNNEI. Trimming at V came to 6 bases and at J to 0 bases, leaving 10 bases not matched to a gene. CDR3 length: 17 amino acids. CDR3 sequence: CASRAGDSLPTNEKLFF. The DNA of the CDR3 is TGTGCCAGCAGGGCAGGGGACAGTTTACCAACTAATGAAAAACTGTTTTTT.

This clonotype was seen at least ten times. This chain uses TRBV19 with TRBJ2-1; TRBD1 agrees at 7 bases. CDR3 length: 18 residues. Germline trimming cut 5 bases from V and 7 bases from J; bases unmatched to any gene: 20. Germline-derived CDR1 and CDR2 are LNHDA and SQIVND (reference sequence). CDR3 in DNA: TGTGCCAGTAGTTCATTTACGGCAGCGTGGGACAGTGTAAATGAGCAGTTCTTC. Translating it yields CASSSFTAAWDSVNEQFF.

In this sample, this clonotype turned up many times. CDR3 DNA sequence: TGCGCCAGCCGTGAAATGGGACTAGAAGAGACCCAGTACTTC. Its translation: CASREMGLEETQYF. The V and J genes are TRBV5-1 and TRBJ2-5; TRBD2 matches at 8 bases. Trimming took 7 bases from V and 3 from J; bases not matched to a gene: 8. The germline V gene encodes CDR1 SGHRS and CDR2 YFSETQ. This CDR3 is 14 amino acids long. The full variable domain, in which reference TRBV5-1 and TRBJ2-5 provide the parts outside the CDR3, is KAGVTQTPRYLIKTRGQQVTLSCSPISGHRSVSWYQQTPGQGLQFLFEYFSETQRNKGNFPGRFSGRQFSNSRSEMNVSTLELGDSALYLCASREMGLEETQYFGPGTRLLVL.

Ten or more counts support this clonotype. This rearrangement joins TRBV25-1 to TRBJ1-1; no clear D gene. This CDR3 region has 15 residues. Germline V gene data show CDR1 as MGHDK and CDR2 as SYGVNS. Deletions cut 1 base from V and 6 bases from J, with 15 bases between. The CDR3 sequence: CASSEFADLRAEAFF. CDR3 DNA sequence: TGTGCCAGCAGTGAATTCGCAGACCTGAGGGCTGAAGCTTTCTTT.

In this sample, this clonotype turned up many times. This chain links TRBV18 with TRBJ2-6; D might be TRBD1 (6 bases). V dropped 6 bases and J dropped 4 bases, with 13 bases sitting between them. The CDR3 loop spans 15 amino acids. The germline CDR1 and CDR2 sequences are KGHSH and LQKENI. The CDR3 sequence: CASSPDRFGANVLTF. The DNA for the CDR3 is TGTGCCAGCTCTCCCGACAGGTTCGGGGCCAACGTCCTGACTTTC.

In its sample, this clonotype was seen a few times. The chain combines TRBV5-4 with TRBJ1-2; D perhaps matches TRBD1 (6 bases). The germline gives CDR1 SGHNT, CDR2 YYREEE (reference sequence). Trimming left V 4 bases short and J 5 bases short, with 15 bases between. This CDR3 region has 14 residues. CDR3 amino acids: CASSGDTVYYGYTF. The CDR3 DNA sequence: TGTGCCAGCAGCGGGGACACCGTTTATTATGGCTACACCTTC.

There are many counts of this clonotype. This CDR3 reads CASSEGQGRMNTEAFF. The CDR3, as DNA: TGTGCCAGCTCAGAGGGACAGGGGAGGATGAACACTGAAGCTTTCTTT. V is TRBV18 and J is TRBJ1-1; TRBD1 matches at 10 bases. The CDR3 loop spans 16 amino acids. Per germline, CDR1 KGHSH and CDR2 LQKENI. V shed 5 bases, J shed 0 bases, and the junction held 6 bases outside the gene matches.

This clonotype was counted ten times or more. The rearrangement joins TRBV27 to TRBJ2-7; 8 nucleotides match TRBD1. Germline CDR1 reads MNHEY; CDR2 reads SMNVEV (reference sequence). The CDR3 totals 15 residues. The J segment lost 1 base and the V segment lost 5 bases, leaving 7 bases of the junction unmatched. The CDR3 DNA reads as TGTGCCAGCAGTCTCTCCGGGACAGGTTCCTACGAGCAGTACTTC. Translating it yields CASSLSGTGSYEQYF.

This clonotype showed up many times. The rearrangement links TRBV27 to TRBJ1-1; 7 nucleotides align to TRBD1. Losses at the gene ends were 3 bases for V and 3 bases for J; bases not matched to a gene: 4. Germline V gene lookup returns CDR1 MNHEY and CDR2 SMNVEV (reference sequence). CDR3 length: 14 residues. The CDR3 nucleotides read TGTGCCAGCAGTTTCCGGGACAGAGACACTGAAGCTTTCTTT. This encodes CASSFRDRDTEAFF.

This clonotype was recorded at least ten times. V usage is TRBV18 and J usage is TRBJ2-6, with a weak D call TRBD1 (6 bases). The CDR3 extends over 16 amino acids. Germline V gene lookup returns CDR1 KGHSH and CDR2 LQKENI. V lost 4 bases and J 4 bases, leaving 14 bases between the germline ends. CDR3 nucleotide sequence: TGTGCCAGCTCACATCCGGACAGTTCCGGGGCCAACGTCCTGACTTTC. Translation: CASSHPDSSGANVLTF. The full variable domain, in which reference TRBV18 and TRBJ2-6 provide the parts outside the CDR3, is NAGVMQNPRHLVRRRGQEARLRCSPMKGHSHVYWYRQLPEEGLKFMVYLQKENIIDESGMPKERFSAEFPKEGPSILRIQQVVRGDSAAYFCASSHPDSSGANVLTFGAGSRLTVL.

This clonotype turned up a few times. Since a much larger clone is just one base distant, this may be a read error. This rearrangement joins TRBV7-8 to TRBJ2-3; 13 bases are shared with TRBD2. This CDR3 has 17 residues. The J segment lost 1 base and the V segment lost 5 bases, leaving 6 bases of the junction unmatched. The germline gives CDR1 SGHVS, CDR2 FQNEAQ. The CDR3 sequence: CASSPTSGGVGTDTQYF. The CDR3, as DNA: TGTGCCAGCAGCCCCACTAGCGGGGGGGTGGGCACAGATACGCAGTATTTT. The full variable domain, completed using reference TRBV7-8 and TRBJ2-3, is GAGVSQSPRYKVAKRGQDVALRCDPISGHVSLFWYQQALGQGPEFLTYFQNEAQLDKSGLPSDRFFAERPEGSVSTLKIQRTQQEDSAVYLCASSPTSGGVGTDTQYFGPGTRLTVL.

Ten or more counts support this clonotype. The genes are TRBV29-1 and TRBJ1-2; unclear D gene. This CDR3 contains 14 residues. The V end was cut by 7 bases, the J end by 0 bases, with 15 bases between. The V gene's germline CDR1 is SQVTM and CDR2 ANQGSEA. The CDR3 coding sequence is TGCAGCGCCCACCTTCTCGGGGCTAACTATGGCTACACCTTC. This sequence encodes CSAHLLGANYGYTF.